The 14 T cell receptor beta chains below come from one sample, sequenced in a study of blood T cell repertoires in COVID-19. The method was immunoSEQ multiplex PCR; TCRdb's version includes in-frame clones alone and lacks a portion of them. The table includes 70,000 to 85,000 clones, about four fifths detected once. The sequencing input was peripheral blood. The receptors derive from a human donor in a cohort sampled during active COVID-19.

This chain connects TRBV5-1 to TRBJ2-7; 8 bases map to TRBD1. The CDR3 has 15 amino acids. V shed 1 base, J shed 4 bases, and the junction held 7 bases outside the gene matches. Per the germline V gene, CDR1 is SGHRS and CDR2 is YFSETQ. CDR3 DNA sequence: TGCGCCAGCAGCTTGCTTACAGGACAGGGTTACGAGCAGTACTTC. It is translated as CASSLLTGQGYEQYF.

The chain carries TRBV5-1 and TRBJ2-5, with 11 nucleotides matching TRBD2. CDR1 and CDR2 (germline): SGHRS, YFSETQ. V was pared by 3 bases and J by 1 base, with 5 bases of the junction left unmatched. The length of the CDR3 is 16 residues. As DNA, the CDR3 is TGCGCCAGCAGCTCCGGGACTAGCGGTTTCCAAGAGACCCAGTACTTC. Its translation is CASSSGTSGFQETQYF.

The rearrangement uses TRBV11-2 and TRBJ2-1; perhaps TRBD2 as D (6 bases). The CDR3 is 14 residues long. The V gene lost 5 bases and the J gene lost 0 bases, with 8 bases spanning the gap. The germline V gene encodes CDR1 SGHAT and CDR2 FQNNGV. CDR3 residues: CASSGGISYNEQFF. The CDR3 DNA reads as TGTGCCAGCAGCGGAGGGATCTCCTACAATGAGCAGTTCTTC.

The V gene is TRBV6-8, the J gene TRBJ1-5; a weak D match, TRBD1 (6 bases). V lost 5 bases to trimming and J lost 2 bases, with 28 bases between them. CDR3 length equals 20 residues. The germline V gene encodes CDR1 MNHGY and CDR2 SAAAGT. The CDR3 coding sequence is TGTGCCAGCAGTGTGCTATGGGAACAGGGAAGGAATCAAGGCAATCAGCCCCAGCATTTT. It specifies CASSVLWEQGRNQGNQPQHF.

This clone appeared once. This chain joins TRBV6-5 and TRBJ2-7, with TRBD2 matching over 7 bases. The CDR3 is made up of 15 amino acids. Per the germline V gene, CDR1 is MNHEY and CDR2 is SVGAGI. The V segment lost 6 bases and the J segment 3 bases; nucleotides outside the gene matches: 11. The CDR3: CASSSAGGKSYEQYF. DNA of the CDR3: TGTGCCAGCAGCTCGGCCGGGGGGAAGAGCTACGAGCAGTACTTC.

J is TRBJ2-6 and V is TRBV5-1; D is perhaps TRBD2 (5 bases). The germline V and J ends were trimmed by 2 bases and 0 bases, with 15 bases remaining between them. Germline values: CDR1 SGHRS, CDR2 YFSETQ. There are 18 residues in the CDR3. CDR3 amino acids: CASSFTNSGRSGANVLTF. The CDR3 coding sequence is TGCGCCAGCAGCTTTACCAACAGCGGCCGCTCTGGGGCCAACGTCCTGACTTTC. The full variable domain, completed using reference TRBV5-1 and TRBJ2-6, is KAGVTQTPRYLIKTRGQQVTLSCSPISGHRSVSWYQQTPGQGLQFLFEYFSETQRNKGNFPGRFSGRQFSNSRSEMNVSTLELGDSALYLCASSFTNSGRSGANVLTFGAGSRLTVL.

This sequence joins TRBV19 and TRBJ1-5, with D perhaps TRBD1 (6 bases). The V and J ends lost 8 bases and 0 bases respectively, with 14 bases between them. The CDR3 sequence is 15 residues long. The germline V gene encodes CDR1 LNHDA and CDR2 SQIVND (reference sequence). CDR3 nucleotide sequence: TGTGCCAGTCGCCCACAGGGCCATAGCAATCAGCCCCAGCATTTT. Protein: CASRPQGHSNQPQHF.

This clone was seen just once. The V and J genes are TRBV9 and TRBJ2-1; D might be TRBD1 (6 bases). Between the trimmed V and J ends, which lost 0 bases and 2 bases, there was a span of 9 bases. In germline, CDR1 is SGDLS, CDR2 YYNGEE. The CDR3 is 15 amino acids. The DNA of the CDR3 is TGTGCCAGCAGCGTAGAAGGGGGTCCCTACAATGAGCAGTTCTTC. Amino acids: CASSVEGGPYNEQFF.

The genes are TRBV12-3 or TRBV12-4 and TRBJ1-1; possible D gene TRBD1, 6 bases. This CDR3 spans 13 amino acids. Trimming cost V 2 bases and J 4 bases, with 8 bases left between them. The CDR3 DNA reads TGTGCCAGCAGTTTAATACAGGGCACTGAAGCTTTCTTT. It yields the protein CASSLIQGTEAFF.

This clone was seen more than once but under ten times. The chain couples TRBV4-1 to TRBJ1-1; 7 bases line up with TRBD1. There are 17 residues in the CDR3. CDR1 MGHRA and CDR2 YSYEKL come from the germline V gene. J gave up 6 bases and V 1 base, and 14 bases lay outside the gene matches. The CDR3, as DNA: TGCGCCAGCAGCCAAGGAAGAGACTACAGGGGTCGGGCTGAAGCTTTCTTT. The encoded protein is CASSQGRDYRGRAEAFF.

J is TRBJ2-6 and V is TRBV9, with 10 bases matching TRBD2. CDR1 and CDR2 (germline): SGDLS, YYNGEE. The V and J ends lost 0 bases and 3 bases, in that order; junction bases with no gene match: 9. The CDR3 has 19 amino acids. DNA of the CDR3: TGTGCCAGCAGCGTAGGTGAGCGGGGGGGCCTCTTTGGGGCCAACGTCCTGACTTTC. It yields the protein CASSVGERGGLFGANVLTF.

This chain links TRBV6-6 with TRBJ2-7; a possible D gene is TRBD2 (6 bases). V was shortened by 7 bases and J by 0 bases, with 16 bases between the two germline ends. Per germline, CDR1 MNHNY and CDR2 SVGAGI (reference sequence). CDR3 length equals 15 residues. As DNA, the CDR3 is TGTGCCAGCACCGACCAGGGACTGATCTCCTACGAGCAGTACTTC. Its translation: CASTDQGLISYEQYF.

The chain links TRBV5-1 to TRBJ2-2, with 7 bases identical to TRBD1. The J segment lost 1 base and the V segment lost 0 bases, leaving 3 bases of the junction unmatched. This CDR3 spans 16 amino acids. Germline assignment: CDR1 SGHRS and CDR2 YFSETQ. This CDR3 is CASSLVAGGNTGELFF. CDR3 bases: TGCGCCAGCAGCTTGGTCGCAGGGGGGAACACCGGGGAGCTGTTTTTT.

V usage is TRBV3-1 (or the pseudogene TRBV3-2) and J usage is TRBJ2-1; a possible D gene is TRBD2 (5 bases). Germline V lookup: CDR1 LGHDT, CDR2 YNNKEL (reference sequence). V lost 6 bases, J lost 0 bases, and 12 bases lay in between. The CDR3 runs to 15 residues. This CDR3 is CASSLALSSYNEQFF. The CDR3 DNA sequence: TGTGCCAGCAGTCTAGCCTTAAGCTCCTACAATGAGCAGTTCTTC.